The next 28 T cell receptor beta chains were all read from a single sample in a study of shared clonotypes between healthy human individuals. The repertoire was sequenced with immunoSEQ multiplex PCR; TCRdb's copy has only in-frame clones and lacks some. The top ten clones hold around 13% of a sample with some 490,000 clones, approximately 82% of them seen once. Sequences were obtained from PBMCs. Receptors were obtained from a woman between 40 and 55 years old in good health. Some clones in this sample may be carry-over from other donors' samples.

CDR3 DNA sequence: TGTGCCAGCAGTTTACCCGGCCGGCTAGCGGGAGGGCCGTTACCGTTCTTC. It codes for CASSLPGRLAGGPLPFF. The chain recombines TRBV28 with TRBJ2-1, with 12 positions matching TRBD2. This CDR3 contains 17 residues. V was clipped by 2 bases and J by 15 bases; unmatched bases: 17. Germline assignment: CDR1 MDHEN and CDR2 SYDVKM.

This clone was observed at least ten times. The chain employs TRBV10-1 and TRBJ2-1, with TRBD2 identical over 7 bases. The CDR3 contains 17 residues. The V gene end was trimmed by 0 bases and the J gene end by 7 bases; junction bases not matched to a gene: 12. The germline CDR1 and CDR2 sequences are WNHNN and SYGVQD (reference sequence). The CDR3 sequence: CASSESPLAEMSNEQFF. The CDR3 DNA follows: TGCGCCAGCAGTGAGTCCCCGCTAGCGGAAATGTCAAATGAGCAGTTCTTC.

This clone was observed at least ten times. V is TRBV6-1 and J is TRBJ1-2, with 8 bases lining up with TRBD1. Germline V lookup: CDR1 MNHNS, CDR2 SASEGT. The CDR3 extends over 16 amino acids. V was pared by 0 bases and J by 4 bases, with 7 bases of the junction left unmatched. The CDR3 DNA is TGTGCCAGCAGTGAAGCGGGACAGGCCTCCTTCTATGGCTACACCTTC. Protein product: CASSEAGQASFYGYTF.

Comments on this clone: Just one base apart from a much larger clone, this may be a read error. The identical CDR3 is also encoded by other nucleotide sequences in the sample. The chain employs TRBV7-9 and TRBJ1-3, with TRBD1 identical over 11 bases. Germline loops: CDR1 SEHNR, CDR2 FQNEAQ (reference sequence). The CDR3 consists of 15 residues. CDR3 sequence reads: CASRGDRGSGNTIYF. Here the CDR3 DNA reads TGTGCCAGCAGAGGGGACAGGGGGTCTGGAAACACCATATATTTC.

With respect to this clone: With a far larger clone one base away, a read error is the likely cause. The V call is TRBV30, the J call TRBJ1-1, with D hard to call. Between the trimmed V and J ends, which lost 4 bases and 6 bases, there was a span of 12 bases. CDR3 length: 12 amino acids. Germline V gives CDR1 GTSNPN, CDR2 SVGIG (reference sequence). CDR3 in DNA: TGTGCCTGGAAGGAGGGTCGCTCTGAAGCTTTCTTT. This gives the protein CAWKEGRSEAFF.

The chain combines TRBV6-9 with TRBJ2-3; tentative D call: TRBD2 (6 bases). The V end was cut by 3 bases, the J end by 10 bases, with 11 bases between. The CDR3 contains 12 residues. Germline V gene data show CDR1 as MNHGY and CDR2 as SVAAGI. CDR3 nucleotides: TGTGCCAGCAGTTACAGGGAGGATGCGCAGTATTTT. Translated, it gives CASSYREDAQYF.

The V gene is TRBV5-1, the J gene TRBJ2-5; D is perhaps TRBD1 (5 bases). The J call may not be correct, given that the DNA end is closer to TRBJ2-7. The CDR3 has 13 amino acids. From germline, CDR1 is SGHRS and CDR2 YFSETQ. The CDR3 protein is CASSLAGIIEQYF. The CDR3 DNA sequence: TGCGCCAGCAGCTTGGCAGGGATTATCGAGCAGTACTTC.

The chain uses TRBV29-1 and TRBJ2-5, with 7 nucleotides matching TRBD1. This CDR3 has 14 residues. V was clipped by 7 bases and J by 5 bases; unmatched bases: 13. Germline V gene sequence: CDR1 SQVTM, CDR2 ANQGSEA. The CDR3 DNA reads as TGCAGCGCCTCGGGACAGTGCCTTCGCGAGACCCAGTACTTC. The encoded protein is CSASGQCLRETQYF. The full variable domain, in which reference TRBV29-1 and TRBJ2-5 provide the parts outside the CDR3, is SAVISQKPSRDICQRGTSLTIQCQVDSQVTMMFWYRQQPGQSLTLIATANQGSEATYESGFVIDKFPISRPNLTFSTLTVSNMSPEDSSIYLCSASGQCLRETQYFGPGTRLLVL.

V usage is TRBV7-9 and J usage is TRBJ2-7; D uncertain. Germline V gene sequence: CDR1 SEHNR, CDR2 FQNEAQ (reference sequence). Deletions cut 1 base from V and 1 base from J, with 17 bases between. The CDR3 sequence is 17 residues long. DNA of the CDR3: TGTGCCAGCAGCTTAGGATTTTCGACGGGCCCATCCTACGAGCAGTACTTC. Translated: CASSLGFSTGPSYEQYF.

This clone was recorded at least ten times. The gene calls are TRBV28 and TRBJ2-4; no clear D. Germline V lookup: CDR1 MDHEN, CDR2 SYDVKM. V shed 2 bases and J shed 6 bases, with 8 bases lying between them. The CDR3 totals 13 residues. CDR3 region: CASSLSSRNIQYF. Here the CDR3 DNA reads TGTGCCAGCAGTTTAAGTAGTAGAAACATTCAGTACTTC.

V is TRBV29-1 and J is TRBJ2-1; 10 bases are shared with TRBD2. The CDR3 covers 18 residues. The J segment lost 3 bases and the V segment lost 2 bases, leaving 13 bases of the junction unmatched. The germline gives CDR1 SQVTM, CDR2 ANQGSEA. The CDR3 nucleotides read TGCAGCGTTGAACTAGCGGGAGTTGCTGGCTGGGGCTACAATGAGCAGTTCTTC. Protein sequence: CSVELAGVAGWGYNEQFF.

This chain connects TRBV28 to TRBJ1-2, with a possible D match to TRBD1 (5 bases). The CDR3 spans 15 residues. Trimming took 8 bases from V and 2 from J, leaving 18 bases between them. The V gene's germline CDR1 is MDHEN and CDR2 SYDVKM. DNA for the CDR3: TGTGCCAGCGAGGAGACCCCCGGGGGAAACTATGGCTACACCTTC. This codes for CASEETPGGNYGYTF.

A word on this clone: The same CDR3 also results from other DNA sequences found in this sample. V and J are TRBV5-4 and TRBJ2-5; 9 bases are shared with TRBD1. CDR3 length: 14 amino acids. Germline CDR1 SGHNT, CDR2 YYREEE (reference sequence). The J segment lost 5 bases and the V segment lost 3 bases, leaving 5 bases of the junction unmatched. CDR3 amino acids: CASSSGTGRETQYF. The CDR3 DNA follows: TGTGCCAGCAGCTCCGGGACAGGGAGGGAGACCCAGTACTTC.

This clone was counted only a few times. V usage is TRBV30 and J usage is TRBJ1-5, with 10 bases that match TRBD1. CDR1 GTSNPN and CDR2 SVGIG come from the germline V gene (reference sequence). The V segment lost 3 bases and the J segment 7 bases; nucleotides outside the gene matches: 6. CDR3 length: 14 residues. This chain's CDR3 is CAWSLTGGRQPQHF. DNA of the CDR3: TGTGCCTGGAGCTTGACAGGGGGCAGGCAGCCCCAGCATTTT.

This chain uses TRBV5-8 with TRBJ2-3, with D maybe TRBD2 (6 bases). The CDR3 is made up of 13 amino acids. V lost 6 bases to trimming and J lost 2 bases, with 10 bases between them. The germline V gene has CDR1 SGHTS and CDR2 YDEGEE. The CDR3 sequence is CASTGRITDTQYF. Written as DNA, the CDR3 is TGTGCCAGCACGGGGAGGATCACAGATACGCAGTATTTT.

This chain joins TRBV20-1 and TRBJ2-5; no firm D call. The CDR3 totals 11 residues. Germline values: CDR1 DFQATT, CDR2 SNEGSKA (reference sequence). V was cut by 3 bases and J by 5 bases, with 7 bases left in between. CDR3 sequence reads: CSASEVETQYF. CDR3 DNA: TGCAGTGCTAGCGAGGTCGAGACCCAGTACTTC.

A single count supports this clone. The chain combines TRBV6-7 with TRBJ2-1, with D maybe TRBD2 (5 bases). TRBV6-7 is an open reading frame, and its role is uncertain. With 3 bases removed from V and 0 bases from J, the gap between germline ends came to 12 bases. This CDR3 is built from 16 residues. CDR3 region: CASSYTRVLSYNEQFF. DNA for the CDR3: TGTGCCAGCAGTTATACGCGGGTACTCTCCTACAATGAGCAGTTCTTC.

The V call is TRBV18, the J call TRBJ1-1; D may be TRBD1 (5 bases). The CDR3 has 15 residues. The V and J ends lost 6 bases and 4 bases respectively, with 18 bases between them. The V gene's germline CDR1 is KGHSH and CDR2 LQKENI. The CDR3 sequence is CASSPRGGEGTEAFF. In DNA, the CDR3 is TGTGCCAGCTCCCCCCGGGGGGGGGAAGGCACTGAAGCTTTCTTT.

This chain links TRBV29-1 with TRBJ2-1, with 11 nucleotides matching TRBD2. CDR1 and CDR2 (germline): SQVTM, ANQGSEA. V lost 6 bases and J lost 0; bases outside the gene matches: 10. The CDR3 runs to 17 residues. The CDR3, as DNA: TGCAGCGTAACTAGCGGGAGTGCCTGGAGCTCCTACAATGAGCAGTTCTTC. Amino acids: CSVTSGSAWSSYNEQFF.

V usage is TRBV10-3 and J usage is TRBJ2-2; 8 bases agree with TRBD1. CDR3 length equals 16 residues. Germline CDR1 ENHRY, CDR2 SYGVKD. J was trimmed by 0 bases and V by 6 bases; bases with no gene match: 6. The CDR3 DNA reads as TGTGCCATCAGCAGTCAGGGGGCAGCGAACACCGGGGAGCTGTTTTTT. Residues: CAISSQGAANTGELFF.

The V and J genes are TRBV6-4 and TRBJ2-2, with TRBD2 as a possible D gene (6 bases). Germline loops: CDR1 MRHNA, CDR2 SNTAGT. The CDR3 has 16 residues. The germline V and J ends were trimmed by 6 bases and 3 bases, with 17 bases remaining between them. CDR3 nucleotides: TGTGCCAGCAGAGGAACTCAGTGGGGGGACACCGGGGAGCTGTTTTTT. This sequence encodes CASRGTQWGDTGELFF.

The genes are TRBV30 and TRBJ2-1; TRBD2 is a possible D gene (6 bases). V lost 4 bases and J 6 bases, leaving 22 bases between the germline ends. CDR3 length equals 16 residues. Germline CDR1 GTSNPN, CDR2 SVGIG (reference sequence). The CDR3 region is CAWTNPGLKVLNEQFF. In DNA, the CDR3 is TGTGCCTGGACGAACCCGGGACTCAAGGTCCTCAATGAGCAGTTCTTC.

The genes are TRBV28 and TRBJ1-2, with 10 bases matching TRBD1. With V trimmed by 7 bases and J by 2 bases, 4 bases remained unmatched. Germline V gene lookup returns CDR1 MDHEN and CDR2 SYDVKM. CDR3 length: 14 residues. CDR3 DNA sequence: TGTGCCAGCATAACGGGACAGGGGAACTATGGCTACACCTTC. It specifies CASITGQGNYGYTF.

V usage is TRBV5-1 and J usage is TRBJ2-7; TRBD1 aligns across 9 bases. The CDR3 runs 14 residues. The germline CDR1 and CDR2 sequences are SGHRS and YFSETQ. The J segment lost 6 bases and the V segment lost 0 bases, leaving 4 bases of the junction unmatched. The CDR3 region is CASSLAGQGTEQYF. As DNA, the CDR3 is TGCGCCAGCAGCTTGGCCGGACAGGGGACCGAGCAGTACTTC.

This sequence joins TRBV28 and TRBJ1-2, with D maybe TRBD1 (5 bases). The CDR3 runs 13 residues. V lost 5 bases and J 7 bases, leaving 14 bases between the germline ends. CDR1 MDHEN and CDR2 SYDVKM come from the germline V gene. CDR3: CASSIFSGIGYTF. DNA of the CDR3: TGTGCCAGCAGTATATTCTCAGGGATTGGCTACACCTTC.

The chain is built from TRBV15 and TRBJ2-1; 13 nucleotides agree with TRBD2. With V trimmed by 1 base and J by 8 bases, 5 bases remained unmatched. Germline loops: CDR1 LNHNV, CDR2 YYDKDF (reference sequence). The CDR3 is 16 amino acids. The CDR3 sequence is CATSRGTSGSGDEQFF. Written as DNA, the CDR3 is TGTGCCACCAGCAGAGGGACTAGCGGGAGTGGCGATGAGCAGTTCTTC.

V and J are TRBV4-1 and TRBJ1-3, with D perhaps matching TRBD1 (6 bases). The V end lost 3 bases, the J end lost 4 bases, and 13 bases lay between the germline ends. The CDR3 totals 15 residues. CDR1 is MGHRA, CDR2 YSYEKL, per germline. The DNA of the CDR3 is TGCGCCAGCAGCCAGAGGGGGGGAGAAGGAAACACCATATATTTT. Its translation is CASSQRGGEGNTIYF.

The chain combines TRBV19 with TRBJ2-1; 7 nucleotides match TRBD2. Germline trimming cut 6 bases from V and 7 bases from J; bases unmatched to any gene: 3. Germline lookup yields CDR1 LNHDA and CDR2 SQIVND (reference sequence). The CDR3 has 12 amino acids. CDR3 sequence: CASSLLANEQFF. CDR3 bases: TGTGCCAGTAGCTTACTAGCGAATGAGCAGTTCTTC.